These 10 T cell receptor beta chains were all obtained from the same sample, sequenced in a study of T cell repertoires in cytomegalovirus infection. MiXCR, run by TCRdb on the reads, gives a single entry per CDR3 protein. The sample shows hundreds of thousands of distinct CDR3 sequences, 24% of them seen only once. The sequenced sample consisted of CD8+ T cells from PBMCs. All receptors come from a human donor in good health (CMV status not recorded). Some clones in this sample may be carry-over from other donors' samples.

The chain combines TRBV7-6 with TRBJ2-1; possibly TRBD2 for D (5 bases). There are 15 residues in the CDR3. V was trimmed by 3 bases and J by 0 bases, leaving 9 bases between them. Germline V gene data show CDR1 as SGHVS and CDR2 as FNYEAQ. The CDR3: CASSLRDSSYNEQFF. CDR3 DNA sequence: TGTGCCAGCAGCTTGAGGGATAGCTCCTACAATGAGCAGTTCTTC.

On this clonotype itself: A read error may explain this, as a much larger clone is one base away. The chain carries TRBV4-1 and TRBJ2-1, with D possibly being TRBD2 (5 bases). This CDR3 comprises 16 residues. The germline gives CDR1 MGHRA, CDR2 YSYEKL. The CDR3 DNA follows: TGCGCCAGCAGCCAAGATCCGACGGGGTTATACAATGAGCATTTCTTC. It translates to CASSQDPTGLYNEHFF.

This clonotype was detected a few times. The CDR3 protein is CASAPTGTGESYEQYF. The CDR3 nucleotides read TGTGCCAGCGCCCCGACCGGGACAGGGGAATCCTACGAGCAGTACTTC. The V and J genes are TRBV27 and TRBJ2-7; 10 nucleotides line up with TRBD1. The CDR3 has 16 amino acids. Per the germline V gene, CDR1 is MNHEY and CDR2 is SMNVEV (reference sequence). The V gene end was trimmed by 8 bases and the J gene end by 1 base; junction bases not matched to a gene: 11.

The rearrangement links TRBV20-1 to TRBJ1-1; 9 bases line up with TRBD1. The CDR3 has 18 residues. Germline V lookup: CDR1 DFQATT, CDR2 SNEGSKA (reference sequence). The V gene end was trimmed by 0 bases and the J gene end by 3 bases; junction bases not matched to a gene: 14. As DNA, the CDR3 is TGCAGTGCTAGAGATCCGGGACAGGGAGCTTGGTGGCACACTGAAGCTTTCTTT. This translates into CSARDPGQGAWWHTEAFF.

The genes are TRBV10-3 and TRBJ2-7; 7 positions agree with TRBD1. The CDR3 loop spans 15 amino acids. J was trimmed by 4 bases and V by 2 bases; bases with no gene match: 8. Looked up from germline, CDR1 is ENHRY and CDR2 is SYGVKD. The CDR3 loop is CAISEARQGSYEQYF. CDR3 DNA: TGTGCCATCAGTGAGGCCCGACAGGGCTCTTACGAGCAGTACTTC.

The J gene is TRBJ1-5, the V gene TRBV14; a possible D gene is TRBD1 (6 bases). The CDR3 is 13 amino acids. V gave up 3 bases and J gave up 7 bases, with 10 bases separating them. Germline V CDR1 and CDR2: SGHDN, FVKESK. This CDR3 reads CASSQGARQPQHF. DNA of the CDR3: TGTGCCAGCAGCCAGGGGGCCCGACAGCCCCAGCATTTT.

This clonotype was picked up one time. A clone one base away is much larger, so this may be a read error. The chain has TRBV7-9 and TRBJ1-1, with a tentative D call TRBD1 (6 bases). Germline CDR1 is SEHNR and CDR2 is FQNEAQ (reference sequence). CDR3 length equals 15 residues. V shed 4 bases and J shed 4 bases, with 16 bases lying between them. This CDR3 reads CASSSAGVMGTEAFF. For the CDR3, the DNA is TGTGCCAGCAGCTCCGCAGGGGTTATGGGCACTGAAGCTTTCTTT. Drawing the rest from reference TRBV7-9 and TRBJ1-1, the complete variable domain is DTGVSQNPRHKITKRGQNVTFRCDPISEHNRLYWYRQTLGQGPEFLTYFQNEAQLEKSRLLSDRFSAERPKGSFSTLEIQRTEQGDSAMYLCASSSAGVMGTEAFFGQGTRLTVV.

This chain links TRBV20-1 with TRBJ2-3; the match to TRBD2 covers 14 bases. V shed 3 bases and J 7 bases; nucleotides not matched to a gene: 3. CDR1 is DFQATT and CDR2 is SNEGSKA in the germline V gene (reference sequence). The CDR3 covers 14 residues. CDR3 sequence (DNA): TGCAGTGCTAGCGGGACTAGCGGGGGTCATACGCAGTATTTT. Translating it yields CSASGTSGGHTQYF.

This clonotype has at least ten counts. The gene calls are TRBV19 and TRBJ1-2; no firm D call. This CDR3 has 14 residues. The V end was cut by 11 bases, the J end by 3 bases, with 19 bases between. Germline lookup yields CDR1 LNHDA and CDR2 SQIVND (reference sequence). CDR3 sequence (DNA): TGTGCCCGAAACGGGTCCCCTTGGGACTATGGCTACACCTTC. This gives the protein CARNGSPWDYGYTF. The variable domain in full, completed from reference TRBV19 and TRBJ1-2, reads DGGITQSPKYLFRKEGQNVTLSCEQNLNHDAMYWYRQDPGQGLRLIYYSQIVNDFQKGDIAEGYSVSREKKESFPLTVTSAQKNPTAFYLCARNGSPWDYGYTFGSGTRLTVV.

The chain uses TRBV25-1 and TRBJ2-3; either TRBD1 or TRBD2 may fit D (6 bases each). CDR3 length equals 17 residues. Trimming shortened V by 3 bases and J by 2 bases, and 18 bases separated the two germline ends. The germline CDR1 and CDR2 sequences are MGHDK and SYGVNS. The CDR3 DNA is TGTGCCAGCAGTGATCCGCGGGACACTCGGATCACAGATACGCAGTATTTT. It codes for CASSDPRDTRITDTQYF.